This T cell receptor beta chain was captured by sequencing in a study of shared clonotypes between healthy human individuals. V lost 5 bases, J lost 3 bases, and 8 bases stayed unmatched. The CDR3 is 16 amino acids. The germline CDR1 and CDR2 sequences are SGHNT and YENEEA. Some clones are missing from TCRdb's copy, which holds only in-frame ones; the method was immunoSEQ multiplex PCR. The table lists around 1.4 million clones, less than 99% of them singletons. The rearrangement links TRBV11-3 to TRBJ2-2; 8 bases are shared with TRBD1. The source of this sequence is a man younger than 45 in good health. The sample comprised naive CD4+ T cells sorted from blood. Subset defined: CD45RA+ positively selected. CDR3 sequence: CASSPQTGAYTGELFF. The CDR3 region has the DNA TGTGCCAGCAGCCCCCAGACAGGGGCATACACCGGGGAGCTGTTTTTT.